Reported below is one TCR beta chain. This clonotype has just a few counts. What this receptor recognizes is not known. Base quality data are lacking; no much larger clone is found one base away. The library was obtained by 5' RACE. Sequencing instrument: NextSeq 500. In the TCR library protocol, unique molecular identifiers were attached to individual cDNA molecules to correct for PCR bias and sequencing error. TCR alpha and beta chains were both sequenced, and the abundances of alpha and beta sequences in each sample were closely correlated with each other. On the study's bioinformatics: Decombinator V4 was used to annotate TCR sequences for V gene, J gene and CDR3. TCRs were defined as expanded if a significant change between any two time points was detected under a Poisson model with p below 0.0001. Abundances of TCRs were expressed as counts per million after normalisation to the total number of TCRs sequenced in each sample. TRAV1-2 paired with TRAJ12, TRAJ20 or TRAJ33 defined MAIT TCRs, while TRAV10 paired with TRAJ18 defined iNKT TCRs. VDJdb, accessed 1 November 2021, was searched for CMV, EBV and SARS-CoV-2 annotated TCRs, excluding TCRs annotated for multiple antigens. The public reads were run again by TCRdb, first through fastp at Q25 and then through MiXCR, and only productive beta chains were kept. Here each entry gathers all rows of one CDR3 protein and keeps the most common genes and DNA. Here the V and J calls rest on TCRdb's processing, not on the authors' analysis. This sample is represented by some 81,000 distinct CDR3 sequences; about a sixth of them were singletons. About 3.1% of the sample lies in the top ten.

The data stem from a study of early T cells in non-severe SARS-CoV-2 infection (dated by TCRdb to the early 2020s). Study-wide context: Because TCR sequencing was done on bulk RNA from unsorted whole blood, the alpha and beta chains could not be paired.

The research as a whole found: VDJdb matching was skewed toward anti-spike CD8 responses, so virus-specific expansions were likely underestimated and private and CD4 specificities were missed.

The germline V gene supplies CDR1 SGHAT and CDR2 FQNNGV. Including the terminal cysteine and phenylalanine, the CDR3 comprises 12 residues. Here the CDR3 DNA is all that survives: 36 bases in frame from base 1. V is cut by 5 bases and J by 5 bases, and the space between the germline ends is 9 bases. Set within a cohort of healthcare workers in London, UK, this nested case-control study involved weekly PCR testing of nasopharyngeal swabs along with blood sampling. Between 23 and 31 March 2020, the week of the UK lockdown, healthcare workers were enrolled and then followed up weekly for as long as 16 weeks.

Sequencing was done on a sample of whole blood. This TCR came from an adult who was a healthcare worker with PCR-confirmed SARS-CoV-2 infection or an uninfected control (not recorded which). Recombination linked TRBV11-2 to TRBJ1-2; the D gene assignment is ambiguous. CDR3 protein: CASSGSVYGYTF. The DNA sequence reads TGTGCCAGCAGCGGGTCTGTATATGGCTACACCTTC.